The clone carrying this TCR beta chain was seen a single time. Time point noted: pre-treatment sample, taken before nivolumab and TIL therapy. The CDR3 covers 14 residues. Germline assignment: CDR1 SGHRS and CDR2 YFSETQ. V dropped 1 base and J dropped 4 bases, with 8 bases sitting between them. This record belongs to a study of TIL therapy for anti-PD-1-resistant metastatic lung cancer. The wider study: Tumor harvest preceded PD-1/PD-L1 blockade, followed by nivolumab treatment. Tumors had a median PD-L1 proportion score of around 6.4%. Most patients had lung adenocarcinoma; a handful of tumors were EGFR-mutant, two ALK-rearranged; half smoked currently or formerly. Median tumor mutation burden was more than 1.4 mutations per megabase.

The immunoSEQ assay was v3. Clones were sequenced by immunoSEQ multiplex PCR, and TCRdb holds only the in-frame ones, with some missing. The sample includes more than 15,000 clones, approximately 83% of them seen just once. The sample was blood, taken at baseline. The chain links TRBV5-1 to TRBJ2-2; perhaps TRBD1 as D (5 bases). This receptor was identified in a person aged 25-85 years with non-small cell lung cancer. The CDR3 nucleotides are TGCGCCAGCAGCTTGATAAGGGGCACCGGGGAGCTGTTTTTT. It translates to CASSLIRGTGELFF.